These 29 T cell receptor beta chains share one sample of origin, sequenced in a study of T cell repertoires in cytomegalovirus infection. MiXCR was run by TCRdb on the reads, yielding one entry per CDR3 protein. The repertoire holds approximately 490,000 distinct CDR3 sequences, with about 11% as singletons. Sequencing was performed on PBMCs. These receptors were collected from a human donor in good health (CMV status not recorded). Some clones in this sample may be carry-over from other donors' samples.

CDR3 in amino acids: CATMTGLAYEQYF. CDR3 nucleotide sequence: TGTGCCACCATGACGGGACTAGCGTACGAGCAGTACTTC. V usage is TRBV28 and J usage is TRBJ2-7, with 10 bases lining up with TRBD2. The CDR3 has 13 amino acids. J gave up 4 bases and V 10 bases, and 7 bases lay outside the gene matches. Germline V lookup: CDR1 MDHEN, CDR2 SYDVKM.

Only a few counts were recorded for this clonotype. This chain connects TRBV12-3 or TRBV12-4 to TRBJ2-1, with D possibly being TRBD2 (7 bases). V gave up 8 bases and J gave up 4 bases, with 24 bases separating them. The CDR3 loop spans 17 amino acids. The CDR3: CASLEGGLGYKYNEQFF. The CDR3 bases are TGTGCCAGCCTCGAGGGGGGGCTGGGGTACAAGTACAATGAGCAGTTCTTC.

This chain connects TRBV6-2 or TRBV6-3 to TRBJ1-2; no definite D call. The V gene's germline CDR1 is MNHEY and CDR2 SVGEGT. CDR3 size: 14 residues. Trimming pared 6 bases from V and 1 base from J, leaving 12 bases between. DNA for the CDR3: TGTGCCAGCAGGCTCAGGATAATTAACTATGGCTACACCTTC. Translated, it gives CASRLRIINYGYTF.

This clonotype was seen a few times. The V and J genes are TRBV2 and TRBJ1-4; unclear D gene. Germline V CDR1 and CDR2: SNHLY, FYNNEI. This CDR3 has 11 residues. V was clipped by 6 bases and J by 10 bases, with 9 bases between them. CDR3 sequence: CASSPAAKLFF. The DNA of the CDR3 is TGTGCCAGCAGCCCCGCGGCAAAACTGTTTTTT.

At least ten counts were recorded for this clonotype. The rearrangement uses TRBV27 and TRBJ2-3, with D perhaps matching TRBD1 (6 bases). The V and J ends lost 7 bases and 4 bases respectively, with 21 bases between them. This CDR3 contains 16 residues. In germline, CDR1 is MNHEY, CDR2 SMNVEV (reference sequence). The CDR3 region has the DNA TGTGCCAGCAAATTAATTCTTGGGGGCATTCCAGATACGCAGTATTTT. This gives the protein CASKLILGGIPDTQYF.

This clonotype was seen a few times. The chain couples TRBV20-1 to TRBJ2-5; 11 positions match TRBD2. The CDR3 totals 15 residues. The J segment lost 1 base and the V segment lost 3 bases, leaving 4 bases of the junction unmatched. The germline V gene has CDR1 DFQATT and CDR2 SNEGSKA (reference sequence). CDR3 nucleotide sequence: TGCAGTGCTAGTAGACTAGCGGGGTCCCAAGAGACCCAGTACTTC. Amino acids: CSASRLAGSQETQYF.

In its sample, this clonotype was seen many times. This chain links TRBV12-3 or TRBV12-4 with TRBJ2-2; 11 bases agree with TRBD2. Trimming took 6 bases from V and 4 from J; bases not matched to a gene: 7. This CDR3 has 16 residues. The CDR3 region has the DNA TGTGCCAGCAGCACCCCTAGCGGGAGGCCCACCGGGGAGCTGTTTTTT. This sequence encodes CASSTPSGRPTGELFF.

This clonotype was observed many times. This chain connects TRBV6-2 or TRBV6-3 to TRBJ2-7; 7 bases agree with TRBD2. This CDR3 is built from 17 residues. J was trimmed by 5 bases and V by 0 bases; bases with no gene match: 13. The germline gives CDR1 MNHEY, CDR2 SVGEGT. CDR3 residues: CASSYSISGGSANEQYF. CDR3 nucleotide sequence: TGTGCCAGCAGTTACTCGATATCAGGCGGGAGTGCCAACGAGCAGTACTTC.

This clonotype turned up a few times. J is TRBJ2-5 and V is TRBV18, with D possibly matching TRBD1 (7 bases). CDR1 and CDR2 from the germline V gene are KGHSH and LQKENI. The CDR3 is made up of 15 amino acids. Trimming removed 6 bases at V and 1 base at J, with 15 bases between. The CDR3 region is CASSPQGGVQETQYF. The CDR3 DNA follows: TGTGCCAGCTCCCCCCAGGGGGGCGTCCAAGAGACCCAGTACTTC. The whole variable domain, filled in from reference TRBV18 and TRBJ2-5, reads NAGVMQNPRHLVRRRGQEARLRCSPMKGHSHVYWYRQLPEEGLKFMVYLQKENIIDESGMPKERFSAEFPKEGPSILRIQQVVRGDSAAYFCASSPQGGVQETQYFGPGTRLLVL.

Ten or more counts support this clonotype. This rearrangement joins TRBV14 to TRBJ1-4; D uncertain. Looked up from germline, CDR1 is SGHDN and CDR2 is FVKESK. Deletions cut 4 bases from V and 7 bases from J, with 16 bases between. This CDR3 has 15 residues. This CDR3 reads CASSPAKGWVEKLFF. The CDR3 DNA reads as TGTGCCAGCAGCCCGGCAAAGGGTTGGGTTGAAAAACTGTTTTTT.

This clonotype has at least ten counts. The rearrangement joins TRBV12-3 or TRBV12-4 to TRBJ2-7; 11 nucleotides line up with TRBD1. CDR3 size: 14 residues. Trimming at V came to 3 bases and at J to 6 bases, leaving 4 bases not matched to a gene. CDR3 residues: CASSLDRGLAEQYF. The DNA of the CDR3 is TGTGCCAGCAGTTTGGACAGGGGGCTGGCCGAGCAGTACTTC.

This clonotype was detected a few times. The chain combines TRBV19 with TRBJ2-2; perhaps TRBD2 as D (5 bases). With 3 bases removed from V and 4 bases from J, the gap between germline ends came to 9 bases. The CDR3 spans 14 residues. Germline CDR1 and CDR2: LNHDA and SQIVND (reference sequence). CDR3 loop: CASSMDSFTGELFF. The CDR3, as DNA: TGTGCCAGTAGTATGGACTCCTTCACCGGGGAGCTGTTTTTT.

This clonotype has ten or more counts. This chain uses TRBV28 with TRBJ2-1, with 7 bases fitting TRBD1. CDR3 size: 15 residues. Germline V gene lookup returns CDR1 MDHEN and CDR2 SYDVKM. J gave up 0 bases and V 8 bases, and 7 bases lay outside the gene matches. The CDR3 protein is CASPPAGGSYNEQFF. The DNA for the CDR3 is TGTGCCAGCCCCCCCGCAGGGGGCTCCTACAATGAGCAGTTCTTC.

This chain uses TRBV5-6 with TRBJ1-2, with TRBD1 identical over 10 bases. This CDR3 comprises 15 residues. From germline, CDR1 is SGHDT and CDR2 YYEEEE. The V segment lost 4 bases and the J segment 4 bases; nucleotides outside the gene matches: 7. CDR3 loop: CASSVGTGEIYGYTF. The DNA for the CDR3 is TGTGCCAGCAGCGTCGGGACAGGGGAGATCTATGGCTACACCTTC. Based on the CDR3 plus reference TRBV5-6 and TRBJ1-2, the full variable domain is DAGVTQSPTHLIKTRGQQVTLRCSPKSGHDTVSWYQQALGQGPQFIFQYYEEEERQRGNFPDRFSGHQFPNYSSELNVNALLLGDSALYLCASSVGTGEIYGYTFGSGTRLTVV.

At least ten counts were recorded for this clonotype. This chain links TRBV7-8 with TRBJ2-5; D possibly corresponds to TRBD1 (5 bases). Germline V gene data show CDR1 as SGHVS and CDR2 as FQNEAQ. The CDR3 runs 11 residues. V was cut by 8 bases and J by 12 bases, with 16 bases left in between. The CDR3 region has the DNA TGTGCCAGCGGGGCGGAGCGCAGCGAGTACTTC. Translation gives CASGAERSEYF.

This clonotype was counted many times. The chain has TRBV2 and TRBJ1-4; 7 nucleotides agree with TRBD1. Trimming cost V 5 bases and J 7 bases; bases outside gene matches: 4. Germline CDR1 reads SNHLY; CDR2 reads FYNNEI. This CDR3 spans 13 amino acids. CDR3 sequence (DNA): TGTGCCAGCAGTCGGGACAGCGGTGAAAAACTGTTTTTT. This sequence encodes CASSRDSGEKLFF.

Many counts were recorded for this clonotype. The chain is built from TRBV29-1 and TRBJ2-1; D is uncertain. The CDR3 sequence is 11 residues long. V gave up 7 bases and J gave up 7 bases, with 11 bases separating them. Germline V gene sequence: CDR1 SQVTM, CDR2 ANQGSEA. CDR3 loop: CSAPGSNEQFF. CDR3 sequence (DNA): TGCAGCGCTCCAGGTTCTAATGAGCAGTTCTTC.

This rearrangement joins TRBV13 to TRBJ2-7, with unresolved D. The ends were cut back, 3 bases at V and 2 bases at J, with 14 bases in the middle. The V gene's germline CDR1 is PRHDT and CDR2 FYEKMQ (reference sequence). The CDR3 extends over 15 amino acids. The CDR3 DNA reads TGTGCCAGCAGCTTCCAGCAAACCGACCCCTACGAGCAGTACTTC. Amino acid sequence: CASSFQQTDPYEQYF.

About this clonotype itself: A much bigger clone sits one base away, suggesting this may be a read error. This sequence joins TRBV27 and TRBJ1-1; tentatively, D is TRBD1 (5 bases). CDR3 length: 13 residues. Germline V lookup: CDR1 MNHEY, CDR2 SMNVEV (reference sequence). This CDR3 is CATSRGAYTEAFF. CDR3 DNA: TGTGCCACCAGTCGAGGGGCGTACACTGAAGCTTTCTTT.

This clonotype has a count of ten or more. This chain links TRBV12-3 or TRBV12-4 with TRBJ1-5; D may be TRBD1 (6 bases). The V end lost 5 bases, the J end lost 6 bases, and 20 bases lay between the germline ends. The CDR3 spans 16 residues. The CDR3 coding sequence is TGTGCCAGCAGTCCCGGACAGACCGTGGGTGGTCAGCCCCAGCATTTT. It is translated as CASSPGQTVGGQPQHF.

The rearrangement joins TRBV24-1 to TRBJ2-4, with 11 bases that match TRBD1. CDR1 is KGHDR and CDR2 is SFDVKD in the germline V gene. The CDR3 covers 17 residues. J was trimmed by 1 base and V by 4 bases; bases with no gene match: 5. In nucleotides, the CDR3 is TGTGCCACCAGTGACCCGGGACAGGGGGACGCCAAAAACATTCAGTACTTC. It specifies CATSDPGQGDAKNIQYF.

This clonotype was found many times. The chain employs TRBV7-3 and TRBJ2-4; TRBD2 is a possible D gene (6 bases). V was pared by 0 bases and J by 1 base, with 13 bases between. The germline V gene has CDR1 SGHTA and CDR2 FQGTGA. The CDR3 runs to 17 residues. CDR3 in amino acids: CASSLTGPGEAKNIQYF. CDR3 in DNA: TGTGCCAGCAGCTTAACTGGGCCGGGGGAGGCCAAAAACATTCAGTACTTC.

This clonotype was found many times. The chain uses TRBV6-5 and TRBJ2-7; D possibly corresponds to TRBD1 (5 bases). The CDR3 totals 12 residues. The germline CDR1 and CDR2 sequences are MNHEY and SVGAGI. V was pared by 2 bases and J by 6 bases, with 8 bases between. CDR3 residues: CASSYTTGEQYF. The CDR3 nucleotides are TGTGCCAGCAGTTACACCACAGGCGAGCAGTACTTC.

V gene TRBV29-1 combines with J gene TRBJ2-5, with D unclear. V was trimmed by 6 bases and J by 1 base, leaving 9 bases between them. The germline V gene has CDR1 SQVTM and CDR2 ANQGSEA. CDR3 length: 12 amino acids. The CDR3 sequence is CSVKGPQETQYF. Here the CDR3 DNA reads TGCAGCGTGAAAGGGCCCCAAGAGACCCAGTACTTC.

This clonotype was seen at least ten times. This chain uses TRBV20-1 with TRBJ1-4, with D tentatively TRBD1 (5 bases). This CDR3 spans 15 amino acids. Trimming took off 0 bases at V and 7 bases at J, with 15 bases between the two ends. Germline values: CDR1 DFQATT, CDR2 SNEGSKA (reference sequence). CDR3 protein: CSAREDSGPIEKLFF. Here the CDR3 DNA reads TGCAGTGCTAGAGAAGACTCGGGACCAATTGAAAAACTGTTTTTT.

This clonotype was counted ten times or more. This chain links TRBV4-1 with TRBJ2-7; 10 bases map to TRBD1. Per germline, CDR1 MGHRA and CDR2 YSYEKL. The CDR3 consists of 15 residues. Losses at the gene ends were 5 bases for V and 0 bases for J; bases not matched to a gene: 4. The CDR3 is CASSARDRGSYEQYF. DNA of the CDR3: TGCGCCAGCAGCGCCCGGGACAGGGGCTCCTACGAGCAGTACTTC.

In its sample, this clonotype was seen a few times. The V gene is TRBV4-2, the J gene TRBJ2-1; D unclear. The germline gives CDR1 LGHNA, CDR2 YNFKEQ. With 0 bases removed from V and 4 bases from J, the gap between germline ends came to 10 bases. The CDR3 runs 15 residues. For the CDR3, the DNA is TGTGCCAGCAGCCAAGAGTGGGCCACTTACAATGAGCAGTTCTTC. Amino acid sequence: CASSQEWATYNEQFF.

This clonotype was seen many times. The chain is built from TRBV7-9 and TRBJ2-5; D assignment may be TRBD1 or TRBD2 (5 bases each). CDR1 and CDR2 (germline): SEHNR, FQNEAQ (reference sequence). V was clipped by 1 base and J by 1 base, with 10 bases between them. There are 15 residues in the CDR3. CDR3 sequence: CASSLGSGTQETQYF. CDR3 in DNA: TGTGCCAGCAGCTTAGGATCCGGGACCCAAGAGACCCAGTACTTC.

J is TRBJ2-5 and V is TRBV28; D is tentatively TRBD1 or TRBD2 (6 bases each). CDR1 MDHEN and CDR2 SYDVKM come from the germline V gene. V lost 4 bases to trimming and J lost 5 bases, with 17 bases between them. The CDR3 has 15 amino acids. The CDR3 sequence: CASSSRDTLRETQYF. CDR3 DNA: TGTGCCAGCAGTTCGCGGGACACCTTGAGGGAGACCCAGTACTTC.